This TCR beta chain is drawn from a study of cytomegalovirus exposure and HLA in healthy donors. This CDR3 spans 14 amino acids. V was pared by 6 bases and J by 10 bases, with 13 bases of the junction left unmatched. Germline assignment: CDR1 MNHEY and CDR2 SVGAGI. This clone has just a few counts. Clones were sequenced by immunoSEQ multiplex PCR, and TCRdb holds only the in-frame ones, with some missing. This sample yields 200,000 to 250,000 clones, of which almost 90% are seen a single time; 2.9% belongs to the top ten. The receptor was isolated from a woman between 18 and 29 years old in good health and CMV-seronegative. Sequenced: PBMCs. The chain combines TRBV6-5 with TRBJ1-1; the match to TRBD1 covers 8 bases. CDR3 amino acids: CASSRGQGHDGAFF. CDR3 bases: TGTGCCAGCAGCCGTGGACAGGGACACGATGGAGCTTTCTTT.